The rows below give T cell receptor beta chains drawn from one sample of a study of blood T cell repertoires in COVID-19. Generated by immunoSEQ multiplex PCR, the TCRdb table keeps only in-frame clones and is missing some. In the table there are approximately 170,000 clones, roughly 85% of which are singletons. Sequences were obtained from peripheral blood. These receptors came from a woman of 80 years or more with active or convalescent COVID-19. CDR3s include the opening cysteine and the closing phenylalanine or tryptophan. The D gene is left open where the match is weak. The size of a clone is reported for some rows only, either as once, few or many, or as a class for expanded clones.

j_gene: TRBJ1-2; v_gene: TRBV2; len: 14; abundance: .; d_gene: .; CDR3nt: TGTGCCAGCAGTGACGTTGCAGCTAACTATGGCTACACCTTC; CDR3aa: CASSDVAANYGYTF
j_gene: TRBJ1-1; v_gene: TRBV6-5; len: 16; abundance: .; d_gene: .; CDR3nt: TGTGCCAGCAGTTACGGGGGGGACCCGGCGAACACTGAAGCTTTCTTT; CDR3aa: CASSYGGDPANTEAFF
j_gene: TRBJ2-2; v_gene: TRBV6-6; len: 14; abundance: .; d_gene: .; CDR3nt: TGTGCCAGCAGAAGTACTAGTCACACCGGGGAGCTGTTTTTT; CDR3aa: CASRSTSHTGELFF
j_gene: TRBJ1-2; v_gene: TRBV10-2; len: 12; abundance: .; d_gene: .; CDR3nt: TGCGCCAGCCGTGAGGTCAGTAACGGCTACACCTTC; CDR3aa: CASREVSNGYTF
j_gene: TRBJ2-7; v_gene: TRBV7-6; len: 15; abundance: .; d_gene: TRBD1; CDR3nt: TGTGCCAGCAGCTTAGGCCAGGGGGAGTACTACGAGCAGTACTTC; CDR3aa: CASSLGQGEYYEQYF
j_gene: TRBJ2-1; v_gene: TRBV9; len: 15; abundance: .; d_gene: .; CDR3nt: TGTGCCAGCAGCGTAGACGTGGGAGCCTACAATGAGCAGTTCTTC; CDR3aa: CASSVDVGAYNEQFF
j_gene: TRBJ1-1; v_gene: TRBV5-1; len: 14; abundance: few; d_gene: TRBD1; CDR3nt: TGCGCCAGCACCTCACAGGGGGGAATCGCTGAAGCTTTCTTT; CDR3aa: CASTSQGGIAEAFF
j_gene: TRBJ1-4; v_gene: TRBV19; len: 13; abundance: .; d_gene: TRBD1; CDR3nt: TGTGCCAGTAGTCCATCAGGGGGTGAAAAACTGTTTTTT; CDR3aa: CASSPSGGEKLFF
j_gene: TRBJ1-5; v_gene: TRBV5-1; len: 15; abundance: .; d_gene: .; CDR3nt: TGCGCCAGCAGCTTGGGTGGGGCGGACCATGAGCCCCAGCATTTT; CDR3aa: CASSLGGADHEPQHF
j_gene: TRBJ1-6; v_gene: TRBV5-4; len: 14; abundance: .; d_gene: .; CDR3nt: TGTGCCAGCAGCTTGGCCGGTACCGGTTTGGCCCTCCACTTT; CDR3aa: CASSLAGTGLALHF
j_gene: TRBJ2-3; v_gene: TRBV25-1; len: 16; abundance: .; d_gene: TRBD1; CDR3nt: TGTGCCAGCGTAGGGCTGAGGACAGGGTCCACAGATACGCAGTATTTT; CDR3aa: CASVGLRTGSTDTQYF
j_gene: TRBJ1-5; v_gene: TRBV28; len: 15; abundance: .; d_gene: TRBD1; CDR3nt: TGTGCCAGCAGTGACCCCAGGGGGCGCTATCAGCCCCAGCATTTT; CDR3aa: CASSDPRGRYQPQHF
j_gene: TRBJ2-1; v_gene: TRBV4-1; len: 14; abundance: few; d_gene: .; CDR3nt: TGCGCCAGCACTGGGAGGACCCTATACAATGAGCAGTTCTTC; CDR3aa: CASTGRTLYNEQFF
j_gene: TRBJ2-3; v_gene: TRBV5-1; len: 14; abundance: .; d_gene: .; CDR3nt: TGCGCCAGCAGCGTGGGCAGGGTGGCAGATACGCAGTATTTT; CDR3aa: CASSVGRVADTQYF
j_gene: TRBJ2-7; v_gene: TRBV3-1/TRBV3-2; len: 14; abundance: .; d_gene: .; CDR3nt: TGTGCCACCCAAGGGGGACCCTACGCCTACGAGCAGTACTTC; CDR3aa: CATQGGPYAYEQYF
j_gene: TRBJ2-5; v_gene: TRBV5-4; len: 15; abundance: .; d_gene: TRBD1; CDR3nt: TGTGCCAGCAGCTTGGACAGGGGCTCCCAAGAGACCCAGTACTTC; CDR3aa: CASSLDRGSQETQYF
j_gene: TRBJ1-1; v_gene: TRBV19; len: 14; abundance: few; d_gene: .; CDR3nt: TGTGCCAGTAGTATAGACAACATGAACACTGAAGCTTTCTTT; CDR3aa: CASSIDNMNTEAFF
j_gene: TRBJ2-1; v_gene: TRBV5-1; len: 17; abundance: .; d_gene: TRBD1; CDR3nt: TGCGCCAGCAGCAGGCAGGGGGCGACTCTGGCCTACAATGAGCAGTTCTTC; CDR3aa: CASSRQGATLAYNEQFF
j_gene: TRBJ2-2; v_gene: TRBV19; len: 13; abundance: .; d_gene: TRBD1; CDR3nt: TGTGCCAGTAGTAACAGGGGCACCGGGGAGCTGTTTTTT; CDR3aa: CASSNRGTGELFF
j_gene: TRBJ1-1; v_gene: TRBV2; len: 14; abundance: once; d_gene: .; CDR3nt: TGTGCCAGCCGTTTGACAGCCATGAACACTGAAGCTTTCTTT; CDR3aa: CASRLTAMNTEAFF
j_gene: TRBJ2-5; v_gene: TRBV6-5; len: 14; abundance: .; d_gene: .; CDR3nt: TGTGCCAGCAGGCTCGGGCAGGGGCCTAGGGCCCAGTACTTC; CDR3aa: CASRLGQGPRAQYF
j_gene: TRBJ2-2; v_gene: TRBV10-3; len: 14; abundance: .; d_gene: .; CDR3nt: TGTGCCATCAGTGACGGACACACCACCGGGGAGCTGTTTTTT; CDR3aa: CAISDGHTTGELFF
j_gene: TRBJ2-3; v_gene: TRBV19; len: 14; abundance: many; d_gene: TRBD2; CDR3nt: TGTGCCAGTAGGCCTAGCGGGACGTCAGATACGCAGTATTTT; CDR3aa: CASRPSGTSDTQYF
j_gene: TRBJ1-3; v_gene: TRBV5-4; len: 14; abundance: few; d_gene: .; CDR3nt: TGTGCCAGCAGCTTGGGGACTGACGGAAACACCATATATTTT; CDR3aa: CASSLGTDGNTIYF
j_gene: TRBJ1-3; v_gene: TRBV2; len: 14; abundance: .; d_gene: .; CDR3nt: TGTGCCAGCACTCGACAGCACTCTGGAAACACCATATATTTT; CDR3aa: CASTRQHSGNTIYF
j_gene: TRBJ1-4; v_gene: TRBV2; len: 14; abundance: few; d_gene: TRBD1; CDR3nt: TGTGCCAGCAGCGGGGACAGGGGGACTCAAAAACTGTTTTTT; CDR3aa: CASSGDRGTQKLFF
j_gene: TRBJ2-3; v_gene: TRBV28; len: 15; abundance: .; d_gene: TRBD2; CDR3nt: TGTGCCACCACACCCCGCGGGAGAGGCACAGATACGCAGTATTTT; CDR3aa: CATTPRGRGTDTQYF
j_gene: TRBJ2-1; v_gene: TRBV14; len: 14; abundance: once; d_gene: TRBD2; CDR3nt: TGTGCCAGCAGCATTCGTAGCGGGAGGAATGAGCAGTTCTTC; CDR3aa: CASSIRSGRNEQFF
j_gene: TRBJ1-2; v_gene: TRBV6-1; len: 14; abundance: .; d_gene: .; CDR3nt: TGTGCCAGCAGTGAAAATGCGGGAAACTATGGCTACACCTTC; CDR3aa: CASSENAGNYGYTF
j_gene: TRBJ2-5; v_gene: TRBV7-7; len: 16; abundance: .; d_gene: .; CDR3nt: TGTGCCAGCAGCCCAAAGGGACTCCCTGGGGGAGAGACCCAGTACTTC; CDR3aa: CASSPKGLPGGETQYF
j_gene: TRBJ1-5; v_gene: TRBV2; len: 15; abundance: few; d_gene: .; CDR3nt: TGTGCCAGCAGTGATGTAGGGGCTCTGCAGCAGCCCCAGCATTTT; CDR3aa: CASSDVGALQQPQHF
j_gene: TRBJ2-7; v_gene: TRBV29-1; len: 13; abundance: .; d_gene: TRBD1; CDR3nt: TGCAGCGTTGATGGTCAGGGGGCGAGCGAGCAGTACTTC; CDR3aa: CSVDGQGASEQYF
j_gene: TRBJ1-3; v_gene: TRBV28; len: 14; abundance: .; d_gene: TRBD1; CDR3nt: TGTGCCAGCAGTTCGACAGGGACTGGAAACACCATATATTTT; CDR3aa: CASSSTGTGNTIYF
j_gene: TRBJ2-3; v_gene: TRBV29-1; len: 13; abundance: .; d_gene: TRBD1; CDR3nt: TGCAGCGTTGGGGCAGGGGGAACAGATACGCAGTATTTT; CDR3aa: CSVGAGGTDTQYF
j_gene: TRBJ2-7; v_gene: TRBV4-1; len: 15; abundance: .; d_gene: TRBD2; CDR3nt: TGCGCCAGCAGCCCGGGACTAGCGGGAGCATACGAGCAGTACTTC; CDR3aa: CASSPGLAGAYEQYF
j_gene: TRBJ1-1; v_gene: TRBV30; len: 14; abundance: .; d_gene: .; CDR3nt: TGTGCCTGGAGTAGACTGGCCTTGAACACTGAAGCTTTCTTT; CDR3aa: CAWSRLALNTEAFF
j_gene: TRBJ2-1; v_gene: TRBV5-4; len: 16; abundance: .; d_gene: TRBD2; CDR3nt: TGTGCCAGCAGCCCCCGCACTAGCGGGATTTACAATGAGCAGTTCTTC; CDR3aa: CASSPRTSGIYNEQFF
j_gene: TRBJ1-3; v_gene: TRBV9; len: 18; abundance: .; d_gene: TRBD1; CDR3nt: TGTGCCAGCAGCGTAGCGTCTGGACAGGGTATCTCTGGAAACACCATATATTTT; CDR3aa: CASSVASGQGISGNTIYF
j_gene: TRBJ1-1; v_gene: TRBV28; len: 15; abundance: .; d_gene: .; CDR3nt: TGTGCCAGCAGTTTACGGGCAGGGTGGGTCACTGAAGCTTTCTTT; CDR3aa: CASSLRAGWVTEAFF
j_gene: TRBJ2-1; v_gene: TRBV10-1; len: 17; abundance: .; d_gene: TRBD2; CDR3nt: TGCGCCAGCAGTGATCTAGCGGGGAAAATAAACTACAATGAGCAGTTCTTC; CDR3aa: CASSDLAGKINYNEQFF
j_gene: TRBJ2-3; v_gene: TRBV9; len: 15; abundance: .; d_gene: .; CDR3nt: TGTGCCAGCAGCCTAGGAGGGTCTAGCACAGATACGCAGTATTTT; CDR3aa: CASSLGGSSTDTQYF
j_gene: TRBJ1-2; v_gene: TRBV6-5; len: 12; abundance: .; d_gene: .; CDR3nt: TGTGCCGCGGAACTAGGGCCGTACAGCTACACCTTC; CDR3aa: CAAELGPYSYTF
j_gene: TRBJ2-7; v_gene: TRBV14; len: 15; abundance: .; d_gene: TRBD2; CDR3nt: TGTGCCAGCAGCTCCCGACTAGCGGCTAGCTACGAGCAGTACTTC; CDR3aa: CASSSRLAASYEQYF
j_gene: TRBJ1-1; v_gene: TRBV6-5; len: 13; abundance: .; d_gene: .; CDR3nt: TGTGCCAGCAGTTACGGAGGGACCACTGAAGCTTTCTTT; CDR3aa: CASSYGGTTEAFF
j_gene: TRBJ2-7; v_gene: TRBV5-1; len: 15; abundance: .; d_gene: .; CDR3nt: TGCGCCAGCAGCTTGGTGGGGGGTAACTCCTACGAGCAGTACTTC; CDR3aa: CASSLVGGNSYEQYF
j_gene: TRBJ2-3; v_gene: TRBV29-1; len: 13; abundance: .; d_gene: TRBD2; CDR3nt: TGCAGCGGGGAGGCTAGCGGGAGAGATACGCAGTATTTT; CDR3aa: CSGEASGRDTQYF